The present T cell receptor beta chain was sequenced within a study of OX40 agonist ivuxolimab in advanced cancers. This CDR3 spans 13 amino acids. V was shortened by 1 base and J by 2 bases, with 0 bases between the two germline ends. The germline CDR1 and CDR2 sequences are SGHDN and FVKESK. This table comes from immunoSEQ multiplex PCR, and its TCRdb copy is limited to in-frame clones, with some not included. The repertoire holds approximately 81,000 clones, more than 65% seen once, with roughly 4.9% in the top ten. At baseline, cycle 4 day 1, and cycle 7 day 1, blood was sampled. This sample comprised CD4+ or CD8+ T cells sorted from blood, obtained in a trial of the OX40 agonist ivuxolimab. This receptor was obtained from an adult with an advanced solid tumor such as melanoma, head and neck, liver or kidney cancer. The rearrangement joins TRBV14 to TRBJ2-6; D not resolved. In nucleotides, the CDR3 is TGTGCCAGCAGCCAAGCTGGGGCCAACGTCCTGACTTTC. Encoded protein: CASSQAGANVLTF.